The rows below give T cell receptor beta chains drawn from one sample of a study of T cells after yellow fever vaccination. TCRdb analysed the 5' RACE reads with MiXCR anew, one entry per CDR3 protein. The sample contains 250,000 to 300,000 distinct CDR3 sequences, 8.5% to 10% of which appear only once. The material sequenced was CD4+ T cells sorted from PBMCs, taken 5 days after the yellow fever booster vaccination. The receptors here all came from a man in his late teens or twenties who received the YFV17D yellow fever vaccine. The CDR3 runs from the conserved cysteine through the conserved F or W. A D gene is named only where the DNA matches it firmly. Clone size is given for some rows only: seen once, a few or many times, or a class if the clone is expanded.

j_call d_call cdr3_length v_call clone_size cdr3_aa cdr3_nt
TRBJ1-5 - 14 TRBV7-8 few CASSLRGLEQPQHF TGTGCCAGCAGCTTAAGGGGGTTGGAGCAGCCCCAGCATTTT
TRBJ1-1 - 15 TRBV6-5 - CASSYSLGGRTEAFF TGTGCCAGCAGTTACTCACTGGGGGGGAGGACTGAAGCTTTCTTT
TRBJ2-2 - 15 TRBV7-2 - CASSSHDGWTGELFF TGTGCCAGCAGCTCTCACGACGGGTGGACCGGGGAGCTGTTTTTT
TRBJ2-3 - 16 TRBV24-1 - CATSEGRSTPRDTQYF TGTGCCACCAGTGAGGGCAGGTCAACTCCTCGGGATACGCAGTATTTT
TRBJ2-5 TRBD1 15 TRBV5-4 - CASSFRQGAEETQYF TGTGCCAGCAGCTTTCGTCAGGGGGCAGAAGAGACCCAGTACTTC
TRBJ2-5 - 16 TRBV20-1 - CSASRMSGGGAETQYF TGCAGTGCTAGTAGGATGTCTGGTGGGGGCGCGGAGACCCAGTACTTC
TRBJ2-4 TRBD1 16 TRBV19 few CASSTGTDRDKNIQYF TGTGCCAGTAGTACGGGTACTGACAGGGACAAAAACATTCAGTACTTC
TRBJ2-7 - 12 TRBV6-2/TRBV6-3 - CASGDVSYEQYF TGTGCCAGCGGGGACGTTTCCTACGAGCAGTACTTC
TRBJ1-2 - 15 TRBV6-6 - CASRLNPERDYGYTF TGTGCCAGCAGACTTAACCCGGAGAGGGACTATGGCTACACCTTC
TRBJ2-3 - 14 TRBV7-2 many CASSLELSTDTQYF TGTGCCAGCAGCTTAGAACTAAGCACAGATACGCAGTATTTT
TRBJ2-3 - 16 TRBV28 few CASSFGGMVGTDTQYF TGTGCCAGCAGTTTCGGGGGAATGGTGGGTACAGATACGCAGTATTTT
TRBJ1-1 - 15 TRBV6-1 few CASSERILGDTEAFF TGTGCCAGCAGTGAACGTATCCTTGGGGACACTGAAGCTTTCTTT
TRBJ1-5 - 14 TRBV7-2 few CASSFSASDQPQHF TGTGCCAGCAGCTTTTCGGCATCCGATCAGCCCCAGCATTTT
TRBJ2-7 - 15 TRBV6-5 - CASSYYGGQGDEQYF TGTGCCAGCAGTTACTATGGAGGCCAAGGCGACGAGCAGTACTTC
TRBJ1-6 TRBD1 14 TRBV6-6 few CASSSDRVSSPLHF TGTGCCAGCAGTTCCGACAGGGTCTCTTCACCCCTCCACTTT
TRBJ2-2 - 14 TRBV18 many CASSPIGTTGELFF TGTGCCAGCTCACCAATCGGCACCACCGGGGAGCTGTTTTTT
TRBJ1-2 - 9 TRBV6-1 few CARVYGYTF TGTGCCAGGGTCTATGGCTACACCTTC
TRBJ1-2 - 13 TRBV4-1 few CASTGVGRYGYTF TGCGCCAGCACCGGAGTGGGTCGGTATGGCTACACCTTC
TRBJ1-2 - 14 TRBV4-1 - CASSQREGSYGYTF TGCGCCAGCAGCCAGAGGGAGGGGTCCTATGGCTACACCTTC
TRBJ1-5 - 14 TRBV5-6 many CASSTGRGNQPQHF TGTGCCAGCAGCACTGGGAGAGGGAATCAGCCCCAGCATTTT
TRBJ1-2 - 15 TRBV4-3 few CASSQDGSSNYGYTF TGCGCCAGCAGCCAAGACGGATCCTCCAACTATGGCTACACCTTC
TRBJ1-3 - 18 TRBV7-9 - CASSLGRFSSSSGNTIYF TGTGCCAGCAGCTTAGGTCGATTCAGTTCGAGCTCTGGAAACACCATATATTTT
TRBJ1-1 - 12 TRBV7-9 many CASSFRRAEAFF TGTGCCAGCAGCTTCCGAAGGGCCGAAGCTTTCTTT
TRBJ2-1 - 13 TRBV7-2 - CASSFRESLEQFF TGTGCCAGCAGCTTTAGGGAGTCCCTCGAGCAGTTCTTC
TRBJ2-4 - 13 TRBV20-1 few CSARGRGGNIQYF TGCAGTGCTAGAGGCAGGGGGGGAAACATTCAGTACTTC
TRBJ1-4 - 12 TRBV20-1 few CSARTANEKLFF TGCAGTGCCCGGACGGCTAATGAAAAACTGTTTTTT
TRBJ2-6 - 14 TRBV19 many CASSKQAGANVLTF TGTGCCAGTAGTAAGCAGGCTGGGGCCAACGTCCTGACTTTC
TRBJ2-7 - 16 TRBV7-3 many CASSLTPTAGPYEQYF TGTGCCAGCAGCTTAACCCCCACCGCAGGGCCCTACGAGCAGTACTTC
TRBJ2-5 - 14 TRBV29-1 - CSFGFGGRQETQYF TGCAGCTTCGGGTTTGGGGGTCGGCAAGAGACCCAGTACTTC
TRBJ1-2 - 12 TRBV28 few CASSAVSYGYTF TGTGCCAGCAGTGCCGTGAGCTATGGCTACACCTTC
TRBJ2-3 TRBD2 15 TRBV12-5 many CASGEAAGGRDTQYF TGTGCTAGTGGTGAAGCAGCGGGGGGGCGAGATACGCAGTATTTT
TRBJ1-1 - 13 TRBV29-1 many CSVGIRVDTEAFF TGCAGCGTTGGGATCAGGGTGGACACTGAAGCTTTCTTT
TRBJ1-1 - 14 TRBV5-1 few CASNPQGMGTEAFF TGCGCCAGCAACCCACAGGGAATGGGCACTGAAGCTTTCTTT
TRBJ2-3 - 14 TRBV6-2/TRBV6-3 few CASSTSASTDTQYF TGTGCCAGCAGTACATCCGCTAGTACAGATACGCAGTATTTT
TRBJ2-2 - 16 TRBV5-1 - CASSPAGFIKTGELFF TGCGCCAGCAGCCCGGCCGGGTTCATAAAAACCGGGGAGCTGTTTTTT
TRBJ2-2 - 14 TRBV7-6 few CAVRVKGHTGELFF TGTGCGGTGCGAGTGAAGGGTCACACCGGGGAGCTGTTTTTT
TRBJ2-3 - 14 TRBV7-3 many CASSPGPATDTQYF TGTGCCAGCAGCCCCGGACCAGCCACAGATACGCAGTATTTT
TRBJ1-6 - 12 TRBV11-2 many CASSLGNSPLHF TGTGCCAGCAGCTTGGGGAATTCACCCCTCCACTTT
TRBJ1-5 - 17 TRBV2 - CASIAAPPDAGHQPQHF TGTGCCAGCATCGCAGCCCCCCCTGACGCGGGTCATCAGCCCCAGCATTTT
TRBJ2-5 - 19 TRBV5-1 - CASSTRVVQWGGLQETQYF TGCGCCAGCAGCACCCGGGTCGTTCAGTGGGGGGGCCTCCAAGAGACCCAGTACTTC
TRBJ1-5 - 15 TRBV5-1 - CASSLGGDSYQPQHF TGCGCCAGCAGCTTGGGGGGCGACAGTTATCAGCCCCAGCATTTT
TRBJ2-4 TRBD1 18 TRBV4-3 many CASSQDYRTGVIRNIQYF TGCGCCAGCAGCCAAGATTACCGGACAGGGGTGATACGAAACATTCAGTACTTC
TRBJ2-3 TRBD2 19 TRBV5-1 few CASSESTSGGPPSTDTQYF TGCGCCAGCAGCGAGTCGACTAGCGGGGGACCTCCTAGCACAGATACGCAGTATTTT
TRBJ1-5 - 16 TRBV18 - CASSPLSSAEGQPQHF TGTGCCAGCTCGCCGTTGTCTTCGGCTGAGGGTCAGCCCCAGCATTTT
TRBJ2-3 TRBD1 13 TRBV20-1 few CSAPQTGQVMQYF TGCAGTGCGCCTCAGACCGGACAGGTTATGCAGTATTTT
TRBJ2-2 - 16 TRBV7-2 - CASSLRGGAVSGELFF TGTGCCAGCAGCTTACGGGGTGGGGCAGTCTCCGGGGAGCTGTTTTTT
TRBJ1-1 - 14 TRBV20-1 - CSPRWGRMNTEAFF TGCAGTCCTAGGTGGGGACGCATGAACACTGAAGCTTTCTTT
TRBJ2-3 TRBD1 16 TRBV5-1 - CASSLGPGTVTDTQYF TGCGCCAGCAGCTTGGGACCCGGGACAGTCACAGATACGCAGTATTTT
TRBJ1-1 - 14 TRBV5-5 - CASSFQWVDTEAFF TGTGCCAGCAGCTTCCAGTGGGTGGACACTGAAGCTTTCTTT
TRBJ2-5 TRBD2 15 TRBV7-2 - CASSYPSGGAETQYF TGTGCCAGCAGCTACCCTAGCGGGGGGGCAGAGACCCAGTACTTC
TRBJ2-2 - 15 TRBV7-9 few CASSLKGGRPGELFF TGTGCCAGCAGCTTAAAGGGGGGGCGACCCGGGGAGCTGTTTTTT
TRBJ2-5 - 14 TRBV7-6 - CASSLAPDQETQYF TGTGCCAGCAGCTTAGCTCCCGATCAAGAGACCCAGTACTTC
TRBJ2-3 - 15 TRBV5-6 - CASSSAGAGKDTQYF TGTGCCAGCAGCTCGGCGGGCGCGGGGAAAGATACGCAGTATTTT
TRBJ1-1 TRBD1 14 TRBV28 - CASPPQGARTEAFF TGTGCCAGCCCGCCGCAGGGGGCGAGAACTGAAGCTTTCTTT
TRBJ1-3 - 19 TRBV7-8 many CASSLFVEVQGYSGNTIYF TGTGCCAGCAGCTTATTTGTGGAAGTACAGGGATACTCTGGAAACACCATATATTTT